This TCR beta chain was captured in a study of T cells after yellow fever vaccination. Study background: Fractions with few cells were prepared using SMART-Seq v4 Ultra Low Input.

V gave up 3 bases and J gave up 9 bases, with 17 bases separating them. The CDR3 is made up of 14 amino acids. Germline-derived CDR1 and CDR2 are WSHSY and SAAADI. TCRdb passed the 5' RACE reads through MiXCR, listing each CDR3 protein once. In the table there are approximately 330,000 distinct CDR3 sequences, around 13% of which are singletons. Points from the study as a whole: One caveat is that FACS-sorted repertoires could contain abundant clonotypes contaminating from the bulk population. Most clones from primary vaccination resurfaced after the booster (around 97% CD4, approximately 88% CD8).

This clonotype showed up many times. Its matching antigen is unknown. The V and J genes are TRBV10-2 and TRBJ1-2, with D uncertain. This clonotype was obtained from a man aged 18 to 35 who received the YFV17D yellow fever vaccine. Sequenced material: CD4+ T cells sorted from PBMCs, taken 15 days after the yellow fever booster vaccination. The chain's CDR3 is CASSDTGSVVSYTF. CDR3 nucleotide sequence: TGCGCCAGCAGTGATACGGGGAGCGTGGTGAGCTACACCTTC.